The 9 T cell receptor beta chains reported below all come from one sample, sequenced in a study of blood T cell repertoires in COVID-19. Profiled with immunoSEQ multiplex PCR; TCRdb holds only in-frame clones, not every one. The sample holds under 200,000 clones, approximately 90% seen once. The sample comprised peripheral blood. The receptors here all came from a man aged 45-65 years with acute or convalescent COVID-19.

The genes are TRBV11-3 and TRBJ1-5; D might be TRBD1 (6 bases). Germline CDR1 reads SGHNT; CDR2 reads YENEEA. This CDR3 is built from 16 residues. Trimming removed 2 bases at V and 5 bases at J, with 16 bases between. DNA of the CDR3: TGTGCCAGCAGCTTAACATTCGACAGGCAGTATCAGCCCCAGCATTTT. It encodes CASSLTFDRQYQPQHF. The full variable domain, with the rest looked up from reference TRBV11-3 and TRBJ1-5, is EAGVVQSPRYKIIEKKQPVAFWCNPISGHNTLYWYLQNLGQGPELLIRYENEEAVDDSQLPKDRFSAERLKGVDSTLKIQPAELGDSAVYLCASSLTFDRQYQPQHFGDGTRLSIL.

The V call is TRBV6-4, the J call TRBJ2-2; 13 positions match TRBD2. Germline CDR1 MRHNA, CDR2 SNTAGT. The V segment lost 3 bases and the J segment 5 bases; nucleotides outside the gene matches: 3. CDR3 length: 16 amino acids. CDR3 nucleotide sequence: TGTGCCAGCAGTGAACTAGCGGGAGGGCGGACCGGGGAGCTGTTTTTT. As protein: CASSELAGGRTGELFF.

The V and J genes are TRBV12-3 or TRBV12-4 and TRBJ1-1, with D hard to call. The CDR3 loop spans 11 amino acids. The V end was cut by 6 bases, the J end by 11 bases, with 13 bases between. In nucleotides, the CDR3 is TGTGCCAGCAGCGGAGGGATTACGGCTTTCTTT. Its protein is CASSGGITAFF.

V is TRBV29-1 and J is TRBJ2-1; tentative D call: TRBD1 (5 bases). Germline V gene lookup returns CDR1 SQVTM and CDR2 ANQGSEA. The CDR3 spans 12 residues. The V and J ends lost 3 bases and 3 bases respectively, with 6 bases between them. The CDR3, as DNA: TGCAGCGTTGATGACAGCTACAATGAGCAGTTCTTC. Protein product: CSVDDSYNEQFF.

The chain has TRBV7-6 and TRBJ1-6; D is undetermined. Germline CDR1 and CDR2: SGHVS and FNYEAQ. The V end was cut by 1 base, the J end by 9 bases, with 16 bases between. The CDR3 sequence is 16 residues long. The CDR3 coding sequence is TGTGCCAGCAGCTTAGAATTGGCAGGTCCAAGTTCACCCCTCCACTTT. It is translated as CASSLELAGPSSPLHF.

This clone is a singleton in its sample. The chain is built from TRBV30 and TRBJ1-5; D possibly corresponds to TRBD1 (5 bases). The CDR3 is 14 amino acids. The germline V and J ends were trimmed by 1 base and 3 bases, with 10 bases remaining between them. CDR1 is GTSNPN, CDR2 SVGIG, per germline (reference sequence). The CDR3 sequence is CAWSEGVHNQPQHF. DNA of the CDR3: TGTGCCTGGAGTGAAGGGGTCCACAATCAGCCCCAGCATTTT. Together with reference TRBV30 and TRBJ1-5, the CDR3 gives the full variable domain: SQTIHQWPATLVQPVGSPLSLECTVEGTSNPNLYWYRQAAGRGLQLLFYSVGIGQISSEVPQNLSASRPQDRQFILSSKKLLLSDSGFYLCAWSEGVHNQPQHFGDGTRLSIL.

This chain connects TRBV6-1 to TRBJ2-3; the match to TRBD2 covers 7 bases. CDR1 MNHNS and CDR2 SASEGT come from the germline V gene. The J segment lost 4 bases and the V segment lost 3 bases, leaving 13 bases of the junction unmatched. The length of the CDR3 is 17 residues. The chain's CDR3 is CASSEGGSPFFSDTQYF. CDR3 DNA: TGTGCCAGCAGTGAGGGGGGGAGCCCTTTTTTCTCAGATACGCAGTATTTT.

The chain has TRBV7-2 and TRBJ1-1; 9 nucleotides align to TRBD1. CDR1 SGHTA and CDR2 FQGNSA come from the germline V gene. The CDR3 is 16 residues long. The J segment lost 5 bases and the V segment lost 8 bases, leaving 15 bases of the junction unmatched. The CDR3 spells CASGSYRGRSGTEAFF. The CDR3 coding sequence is TGTGCCAGCGGCTCGTACAGGGGGCGCTCGGGGACTGAAGCTTTCTTT.

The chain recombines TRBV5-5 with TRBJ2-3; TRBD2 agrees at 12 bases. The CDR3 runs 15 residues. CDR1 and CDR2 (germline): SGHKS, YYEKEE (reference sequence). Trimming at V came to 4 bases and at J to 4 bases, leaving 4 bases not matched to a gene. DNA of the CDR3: TGTGCCAGCAGCCAGACTAGCGGGAGCCCAGATACGCAGTATTTT. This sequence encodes CASSQTSGSPDTQYF.